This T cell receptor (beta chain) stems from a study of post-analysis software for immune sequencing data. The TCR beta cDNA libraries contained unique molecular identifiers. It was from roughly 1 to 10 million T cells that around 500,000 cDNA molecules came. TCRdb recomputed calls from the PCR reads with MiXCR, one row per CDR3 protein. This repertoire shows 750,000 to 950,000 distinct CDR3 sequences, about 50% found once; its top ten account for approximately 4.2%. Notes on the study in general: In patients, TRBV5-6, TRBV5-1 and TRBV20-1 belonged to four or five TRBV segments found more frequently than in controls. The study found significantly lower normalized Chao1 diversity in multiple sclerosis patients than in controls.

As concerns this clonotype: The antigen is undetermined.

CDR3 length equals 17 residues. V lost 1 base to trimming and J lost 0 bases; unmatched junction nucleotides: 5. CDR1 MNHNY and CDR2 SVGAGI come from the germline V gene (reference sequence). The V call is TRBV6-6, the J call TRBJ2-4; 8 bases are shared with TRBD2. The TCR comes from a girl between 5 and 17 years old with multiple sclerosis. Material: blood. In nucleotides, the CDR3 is TGTGCCAGCAGTTACTTCCTAAGCGGGAGAGCCAAAAACATTCAGTACTTC. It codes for CASSYFLSGRAKNIQYF.